The T cell receptor (beta chain) under discussion was sequenced for a study of control samples from healthy donors and cancer patients. This table comes from immunoSEQ multiplex PCR, and its TCRdb copy is limited to in-frame clones, with some not included. The table shows some 150,000 clones, with approximately 94% occurring only once. The sequenced sample consisted of PBMCs. The TCR comes from a man in his 60s with colorectal cancer.

The CDR3 protein is CASSPRLAEETQYF. The CDR3 coding sequence is TGTGCCAGCTCACCACGGCTAGCAGAAGAGACCCAGTACTTC. The rearrangement links TRBV18 to TRBJ2-5, with TRBD2 as a possible D gene (5 bases). The germline gives CDR1 KGHSH, CDR2 LQKENI. The CDR3 has 14 residues. With 1 base removed from V and 3 bases from J, the gap between germline ends came to 9 bases.